The 3 T cell receptor beta chains listed next were all sequenced from one sample in a study of blood T cell repertoires in COVID-19. The protocol was immunoSEQ multiplex PCR, while the TCRdb copy is restricted to in-frame clones and leaves out a portion. Here the sample spans tens of thousands of clones, around 81% being singletons. The sample consisted of peripheral blood. These receptors were obtained from a man aged 45-65 years with acute or convalescent COVID-19.

The chain uses TRBV6-5 and TRBJ2-7; 7 bases are a match to TRBD2. V shed 6 bases, J shed 6 bases, and the junction held 14 bases outside the gene matches. The CDR3 covers 15 residues. Germline CDR1 is MNHEY and CDR2 is SVGAGI. CDR3 residues: CASRTGGGVSGEQYF. CDR3 nucleotides: TGTGCCAGCAGAACTGGGGGGGGAGTATCAGGCGAGCAGTACTTC.

The chain uses TRBV19 and TRBJ2-3; 12 bases map to TRBD2. With V trimmed by 3 bases and J by 4 bases, 5 bases remained unmatched. From germline, CDR1 is LNHDA and CDR2 SQIVND (reference sequence). This CDR3 contains 16 residues. In DNA form, the CDR3 reads TGTGCCAGTAGTATCTCTCTAGCGGGGGGGGCAGATACGCAGTATTTT. Translated, it gives CASSISLAGGADTQYF.

The chain is built from TRBV30 and TRBJ2-2; TRBD2 matches at 14 bases. The germline gives CDR1 GTSNPN, CDR2 SVGIG (reference sequence). The V gene end was trimmed by 5 bases and the J gene end by 4 bases; junction bases not matched to a gene: 15. This CDR3 spans 19 amino acids. In nucleotides, the CDR3 is TGTGCCTGGGGCCGACTAGCGGGAGGGCCTGGGGGGGGCACCGGGGAGCTGTTTTTT. Translating it yields CAWGRLAGGPGGGTGELFF.